A single sample is the source of the 18 T cell receptor beta chains below, sequenced in a study of cytomegalovirus exposure and HLA in healthy donors. The PCR made use of 60 Vbeta and 13 Jbeta primers. The table came from immunoSEQ multiplex PCR; TCRdb's copy has only in-frame clones and leaves some out. Of about 120,000 clones listed, 70% to 80% are singletons. Sequencing input: PBMCs. These receptors all stem from a woman aged 50 to 65 in good health and CMV-seropositive.

This clone was observed a few times. The chain uses TRBV2 and TRBJ1-1; D ambiguous. The CDR3 runs to 13 residues. Germline-derived CDR1 and CDR2 are SNHLY and FYNNEI. V was trimmed by 6 bases and J by 0 bases, leaving 8 bases between them. The CDR3 reads CASSPTVNTEAFF. The CDR3 bases are TGTGCCAGCAGCCCTACAGTGAACACTGAAGCTTTCTTT. Looking up the rest from reference TRBV2 and TRBJ1-1 gives the full variable domain: EPEVTQTPSHQVTQMGQEVILRCVPISNHLYFYWYRQILGQKVEFLVSFYNNEISEKSEIFDDQFSVERPDGSNFTLKIRSTKLEDSAMYFCASSPTVNTEAFFGQGTRLTVV.

V and J are TRBV30 and TRBJ2-7, with D tentatively TRBD2 (6 bases). Trimming stripped 3 bases from V and 0 bases from J, with 9 bases between. CDR1 and CDR2 from the germline V gene are GTSNPN and SVGIG (reference sequence). This CDR3 has 13 amino acids. CDR3 nucleotides: TGTGCCTGGAGGTGGAGGGCCTCCTACGAGCAGTACTTC. Its translation: CAWRWRASYEQYF.

The genes are TRBV11-2 and TRBJ2-1; 7 bases are a match to TRBD1. After removal of 5 bases from V and 8 bases from J, the junction contained 3 bases not matched to a gene. CDR1 and CDR2 from the germline V gene are SGHAT and FQNNGV. The CDR3 has 12 residues. The CDR3 DNA is TGTGCCAGCAGCCGGGACAGAGATGAGCAGTTCTTC. It is translated as CASSRDRDEQFF.

A few counts support this clone. V is TRBV27 and J is TRBJ2-3, with D possibly being TRBD2 (5 bases). CDR1 MNHEY and CDR2 SMNVEV come from the germline V gene (reference sequence). V lost 6 bases and J lost 2, with 18 bases in between. There are 16 residues in the CDR3. CDR3 protein: CASRVFPGRSTDTQYF. CDR3 DNA: TGTGCCAGCAGGGTGTTCCCGGGAAGGTCCACAGATACGCAGTATTTT.

This clone was seen only once. This rearrangement joins TRBV5-1 to TRBJ2-1; 14 bases line up with TRBD2. This CDR3 region has 19 residues. Trimming took 3 bases from V and 2 from J; bases not matched to a gene: 10. Germline assignment: CDR1 SGHRS and CDR2 YFSETQ. CDR3 amino acids: CASSWTSGRPGWTYNEQFF. CDR3 coding DNA: TGCGCCAGCAGCTGGACTAGCGGGAGGCCTGGGTGGACCTACAATGAGCAGTTCTTC. Together with reference TRBV5-1 and TRBJ2-1, the CDR3 gives the full variable domain: KAGVTQTPRYLIKTRGQQVTLSCSPISGHRSVSWYQQTPGQGLQFLFEYFSETQRNKGNFPGRFSGRQFSNSRSEMNVSTLELGDSALYLCASSWTSGRPGWTYNEQFFGPGTRLTVL.

The gene calls are TRBV5-1 and TRBJ2-3; D is undetermined. This CDR3 has 13 residues. Trimming took off 7 bases at V and 4 bases at J, with 13 bases between the two ends. Germline V CDR1 and CDR2: SGHRS, YFSETQ. CDR3 nucleotide sequence: TGCGCCAGCGGAGAGTCGCGCTCAGATACGCAGTATTTT. Residues: CASGESRSDTQYF.

The chain is built from TRBV28 and TRBJ1-2; 11 bases match TRBD1. The CDR3 has 16 amino acids. Germline-derived CDR1 and CDR2 are MDHEN and SYDVKM. With 3 bases clipped from V and 4 bases from J, the junction kept 7 bases outside the gene matches. CDR3 in amino acids: CASSFRWDRGFYGYTF. DNA for the CDR3: TGTGCCAGCAGTTTTAGGTGGGACAGGGGGTTCTATGGCTACACCTTC.

The V gene is TRBV7-3, the J gene TRBJ2-1, with TRBD2 matching 10 bases. Germline CDR1 SGHTA, CDR2 FQGTGA. The CDR3 runs 15 residues. V lost 5 bases and J lost 7; bases outside the gene matches: 8. CDR3 residues: CASSDYSGGANEQFF. CDR3 DNA sequence: TGTGCCAGCAGCGATTACAGCGGGGGGGCAAATGAGCAGTTCTTC.

The chain combines TRBV29-1 with TRBJ2-1, with D possibly matching TRBD1 (6 bases). The CDR3 loop spans 14 amino acids. V was pared by 2 bases and J by 3 bases, with 11 bases between. The germline CDR1 and CDR2 sequences are SQVTM and ANQGSEA. CDR3: CSVELVRGYNEQFF. The CDR3 DNA reads TGCAGCGTTGAACTTGTCAGGGGCTACAATGAGCAGTTCTTC.

The V call is TRBV7-6, the J call TRBJ1-1; a possible D gene is TRBD1 (6 bases). Germline V gene data show CDR1 as SGHVS and CDR2 as FNYEAQ. The CDR3 extends over 16 amino acids. V was clipped by 3 bases and J by 4 bases, with 18 bases between them. CDR3 sequence reads: CASSFSGQGRGTEAFF. The CDR3 bases are TGTGCCAGCAGCTTTTCGGGGCAGGGCAGGGGCACTGAAGCTTTCTTT.

The V and J genes are TRBV18 and TRBJ2-7; D gene ambiguous. Per germline, CDR1 KGHSH and CDR2 LQKENI. The CDR3 has 13 amino acids. Trimming removed 2 bases from V and 6 bases from J, with 11 bases in between. CDR3 DNA: TGTGCCAGCTCACCATCCCGACTGTTCGAGCAGTACTTC. Translated: CASSPSRLFEQYF.

This clone came up a few times. The J gene is TRBJ2-3, the V gene TRBV4-2; TRBD2 matches 8 bases. Germline trimming cut 0 bases from V and 2 bases from J; bases unmatched to any gene: 7. The CDR3 runs to 17 residues. Per the germline V gene, CDR1 is LGHNA and CDR2 is YNFKEQ. In DNA form, the CDR3 reads TGTGCCAGCAGCCAAGATTACGCGACTAGCGCCACAGATACGCAGTATTTT. This encodes CASSQDYATSATDTQYF.

In nucleotides, the CDR3 is TGTGCCTGGAGCAGCGGCTCCAACTACGAGCAGTACTTC. Protein product: CAWSSGSNYEQYF. The chain has TRBV30 and TRBJ2-7; D may be TRBD2 (5 bases). The CDR3 loop spans 13 amino acids. V lost 3 bases to trimming and J lost 3 bases, with 12 bases between them. Germline V gene data show CDR1 as GTSNPN and CDR2 as SVGIG (reference sequence).

This chain connects TRBV4-3 to TRBJ2-1, with D tentatively TRBD2 (7 bases). The CDR3 contains 15 residues. V gave up 0 bases and J gave up 5 bases, with 11 bases separating them. CDR1 LGHNA and CDR2 YSLEER come from the germline V gene. CDR3 sequence reads: CASSQDPGGHNEQFF. The DNA for the CDR3 is TGCGCCAGCAGCCAAGATCCGGGGGGCCACAATGAGCAGTTCTTC.

This clone is a singleton in its sample. The chain has TRBV2 and TRBJ1-1; 9 bases align to TRBD1. The CDR3 length is 16 residues. CDR1 SNHLY and CDR2 FYNNEI come from the germline V gene. V lost 6 bases and J lost 3; bases outside the gene matches: 11. In nucleotides, the CDR3 is TGTGCCAGCAGGCGGTCACAGGGGGCGCAGGACACTGAAGCTTTCTTT. Encoded protein: CASRRSQGAQDTEAFF.

A few counts support this clone. This chain joins TRBV27 and TRBJ1-1; 7 bases match TRBD1. V gave up 2 bases and J gave up 5 bases; unmatched junction bases: 14. The CDR3 sequence is 17 residues long. Germline CDR1 reads MNHEY; CDR2 reads SMNVEV (reference sequence). The CDR3 region is CASSLKGATVRRTEAFF. The CDR3 DNA reads as TGTGCCAGCAGTTTAAAGGGGGCGACGGTCCGGCGAACTGAAGCTTTCTTT.

This clone was observed a handful of times. CDR3 in DNA: TGTGCCTGGAGTAACTTAGGGGGCACTGAAGCTTTCTTT. It translates to CAWSNLGGTEAFF. The chain is built from TRBV30 and TRBJ1-1, with a tentative D call TRBD1 (6 bases). Germline CDR1 reads GTSNPN; CDR2 reads SVGIG (reference sequence). The CDR3 extends over 13 amino acids. V shed 2 bases and J shed 4 bases, with 11 bases lying between them.

This CDR3 reads CASSVRAGAADTQYF. The CDR3, as DNA: TGTGCCAGCAGCGTAAGGGCGGGAGCGGCAGATACGCAGTATTTT. The chain employs TRBV9 and TRBJ2-3, with 7 bases that match TRBD2. V trimming: 1 base; J trimming: 4 bases; junction bases outside the gene matches: 6. The CDR3 runs 15 residues. Looked up from germline, CDR1 is SGDLS and CDR2 is YYNGEE.